This TCR beta chain was found in a study of Ad26.COV2.S vaccination and SARS-CoV-2 variants. Study-wide results and limits: Reported post-vaccination CD8+ and CD4+ T cell responses to spike showed substantial breadth. Possible underestimation of total T cell responses by the TCR breadth and depth analyses was noted.

Some clones are missing from TCRdb's copy, which holds only in-frame ones; the method was immunoSEQ multiplex PCR. Counted here are hundreds of thousands of clones, around 90% occurring once; the ten biggest clones make up nearly 1.5%. Treatment: roughly 19 received Ad26.COV2.S at low or high dose, single or two shots; about 5 received placebo; per-sample allocation not given. Vaccine and placebo recipients were sampled on day 63 after the first injection. A Boston adult aged 18-55 years was the donor. The administered vaccine (an Ad26 vector) expressed Wuhan-strain SARS-CoV-2 spike. In the case of this clone: Its antigen is unknown.

CDR3 size: 15 residues. Trimming removed 1 base from V and 3 bases from J; junction bases left unmatched: 5. CDR1 and CDR2 from the germline V gene are SGHRS and YFSETQ. The sample in question was peripheral blood, obtained in a trial of Ad26.COV2.S vaccine versus placebo. The chain carries TRBV5-1 and TRBJ1-1; 8 bases line up with TRBD1. The TCR comes from a person between 18 and 59 years old who received the Ad26.COV2.S COVID-19 vaccine or a placebo. In nucleotides, the CDR3 is TGCGCCAGCAGCTTGACAGGGGGTTCGGACACTGAAGCTTTCTTT. Translated, it gives CASSLTGGSDTEAFF.